The entry that follows covers one TCR beta chain sequence. The antigen remains unidentified. The sample comes from a study of T cells in localized non-small cell lung cancer. Trimming cost V 5 bases and J 0 bases; bases outside gene matches: 3. The germline V gene encodes CDR1 MNHGY and CDR2 SAAAGT. This CDR3 spans 15 amino acids. This table comes from immunoSEQ multiplex PCR, and its TCRdb copy is limited to in-frame clones, with some not included. There are about 1,800 clones in the sample; around 33% occur only once, and around 10% lies in the top ten. Notes on the study in general: Paired adjacent lung recovered a median about 60 of the top 100 tumor clones. Higher T cell density in the blood was associated with longer overall survival, whereas higher adjacent-lung clonality associated with shorter survival. Clonality of T cells reached its maximum in uninvolved adjacent lung, surpassing tumor.

Sequenced material: normal lung tissue next to the tumor, taken before any cancer treatment. The V gene is TRBV6-8, the J gene TRBJ2-1; TRBD2 aligns across 8 bases. The receptor was isolated from a woman aged 40 to 75 with stage I lung adenocarcinoma. The CDR3 DNA reads as TGTGCCAGCAGTCAAAGCGGGAGCTCCTACAATGAGCAGTTCTTC. This translates into CASSQSGSSYNEQFF.